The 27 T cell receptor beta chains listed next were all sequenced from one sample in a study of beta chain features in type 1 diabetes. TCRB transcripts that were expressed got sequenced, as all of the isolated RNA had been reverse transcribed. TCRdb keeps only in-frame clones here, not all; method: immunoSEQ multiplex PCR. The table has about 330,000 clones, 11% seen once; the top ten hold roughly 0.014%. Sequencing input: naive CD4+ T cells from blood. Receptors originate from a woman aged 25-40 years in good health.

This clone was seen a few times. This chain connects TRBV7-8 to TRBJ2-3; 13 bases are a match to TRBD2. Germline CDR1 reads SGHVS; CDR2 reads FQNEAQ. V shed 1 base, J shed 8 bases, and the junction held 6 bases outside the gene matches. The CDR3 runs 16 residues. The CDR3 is CASSLVGLAGVGTQYF. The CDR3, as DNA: TGTGCCAGCAGCTTAGTAGGACTAGCGGGAGTTGGTACGCAGTATTTT. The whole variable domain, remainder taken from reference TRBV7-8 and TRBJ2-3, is GAGVSQSPRYKVAKRGQDVALRCDPISGHVSLFWYQQALGQGPEFLTYFQNEAQLDKSGLPSDRFFAERPEGSVSTLKIQRTQQEDSAVYLCASSLVGLAGVGTQYFGPGTRLTVL.

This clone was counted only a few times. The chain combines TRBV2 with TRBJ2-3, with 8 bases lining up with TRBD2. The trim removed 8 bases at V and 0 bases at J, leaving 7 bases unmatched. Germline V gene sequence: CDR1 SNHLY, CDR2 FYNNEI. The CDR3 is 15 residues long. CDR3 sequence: CASLREVTSTDTQYF. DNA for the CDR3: TGTGCCAGCTTGCGGGAGGTAACTAGCACAGATACGCAGTATTTT.

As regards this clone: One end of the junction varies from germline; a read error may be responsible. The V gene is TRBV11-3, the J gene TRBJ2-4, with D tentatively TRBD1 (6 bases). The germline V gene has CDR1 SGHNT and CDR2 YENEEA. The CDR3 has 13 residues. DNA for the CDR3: TGTGCCAGCAGCTTAGATGGAAACAGGGAGTTTAGTTTC. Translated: CASSLDGNREFSF.

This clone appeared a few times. The chain's CDR3 is CASSLGAGPQETQYF. The CDR3 DNA reads as TGCGCCAGCAGCTTGGGGGCAGGGCCCCAAGAGACCCAGTACTTC. V usage is TRBV5-1 and J usage is TRBJ2-5, with TRBD1 as a possible D gene (5 bases). The V end was cut by 0 bases, the J end by 1 base, with 10 bases between. The CDR3 length is 15 residues. Germline values: CDR1 SGHRS, CDR2 YFSETQ.

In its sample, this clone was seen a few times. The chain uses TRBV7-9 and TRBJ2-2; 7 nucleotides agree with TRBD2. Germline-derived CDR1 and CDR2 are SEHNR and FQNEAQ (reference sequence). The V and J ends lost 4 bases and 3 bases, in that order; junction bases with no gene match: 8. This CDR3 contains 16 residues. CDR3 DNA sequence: TGTGCCAGCAGCTATATTCGCGGGAGTGACACCGGGGAGCTGTTTTTT. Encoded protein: CASSYIRGSDTGELFF.

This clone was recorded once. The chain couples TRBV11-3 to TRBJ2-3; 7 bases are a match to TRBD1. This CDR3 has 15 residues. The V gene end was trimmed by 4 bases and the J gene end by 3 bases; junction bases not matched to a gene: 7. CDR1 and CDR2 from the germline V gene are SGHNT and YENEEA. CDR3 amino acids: CASSSWDSSTDTQYF. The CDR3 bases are TGTGCCAGCAGCTCCTGGGACAGCTCAACAGATACGCAGTATTTT.

CDR3 residues: CASSFRTDSYEQYF. In DNA, the CDR3 is TGTGCCAGCAGCTTCCGGACAGATTCCTACGAGCAGTACTTC. The chain combines TRBV9 with TRBJ2-7; tentative D call: TRBD1 (6 bases). CDR1 is SGDLS and CDR2 is YYNGEE in the germline V gene. The germline V and J ends were trimmed by 4 bases and 1 base, with 12 bases remaining between them. CDR3 length: 14 residues.

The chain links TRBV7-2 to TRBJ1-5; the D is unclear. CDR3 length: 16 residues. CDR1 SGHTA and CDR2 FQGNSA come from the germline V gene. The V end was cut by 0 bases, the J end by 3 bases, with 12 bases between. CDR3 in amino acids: CASSLAPRGNNQPQHF. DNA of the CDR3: TGTGCCAGCAGCTTAGCACCCCGGGGAAACAATCAGCCCCAGCATTTT.

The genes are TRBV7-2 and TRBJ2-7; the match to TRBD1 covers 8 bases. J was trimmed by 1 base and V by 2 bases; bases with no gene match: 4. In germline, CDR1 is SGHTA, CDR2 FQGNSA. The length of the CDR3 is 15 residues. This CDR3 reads CASSLFTGGSYEQYF. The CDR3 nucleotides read TGTGCCAGCAGCTTATTTACAGGGGGATCCTACGAGCAGTACTTC.

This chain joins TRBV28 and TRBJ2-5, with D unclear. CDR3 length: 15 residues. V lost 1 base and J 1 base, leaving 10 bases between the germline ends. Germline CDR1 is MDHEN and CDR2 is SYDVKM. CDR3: CASSLLLASQETQYF. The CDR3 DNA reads TGTGCCAGCAGTTTATTATTGGCTAGCCAAGAGACCCAGTACTTC.

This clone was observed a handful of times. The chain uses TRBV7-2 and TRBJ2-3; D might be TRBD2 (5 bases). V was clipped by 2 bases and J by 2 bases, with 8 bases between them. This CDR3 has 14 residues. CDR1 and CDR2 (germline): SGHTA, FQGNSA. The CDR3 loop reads CASSLSGVTDTQYF. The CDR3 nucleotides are TGTGCCAGCAGCTTATCCGGGGTCACAGATACGCAGTATTTT.

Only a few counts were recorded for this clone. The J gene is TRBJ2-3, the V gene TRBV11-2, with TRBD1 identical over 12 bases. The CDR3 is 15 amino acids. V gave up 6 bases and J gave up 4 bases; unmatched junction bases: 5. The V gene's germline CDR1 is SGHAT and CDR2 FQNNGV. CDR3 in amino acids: CASRPGQGASDTQYF. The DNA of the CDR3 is TGTGCCAGCAGACCGGGACAGGGGGCATCAGATACGCAGTATTTT. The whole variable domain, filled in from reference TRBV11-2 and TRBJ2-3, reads EAGVAQSPRYKIIEKRQSVAFWCNPISGHATLYWYQQILGQGPKLLIQFQNNGVVDDSQLPKDRFSAERLKGVDSTLKIQPAKLEDSAVYLCASRPGQGASDTQYFGPGTRLTVL.

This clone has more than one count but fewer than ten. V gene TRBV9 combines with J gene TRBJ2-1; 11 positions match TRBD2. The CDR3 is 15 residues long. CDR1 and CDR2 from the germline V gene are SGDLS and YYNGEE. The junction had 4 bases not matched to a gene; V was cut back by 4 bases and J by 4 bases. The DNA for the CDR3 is TGTGCCAGCAGCTTACTAGCGGGGGTATACAATGAGCAGTTCTTC. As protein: CASSLLAGVYNEQFF.

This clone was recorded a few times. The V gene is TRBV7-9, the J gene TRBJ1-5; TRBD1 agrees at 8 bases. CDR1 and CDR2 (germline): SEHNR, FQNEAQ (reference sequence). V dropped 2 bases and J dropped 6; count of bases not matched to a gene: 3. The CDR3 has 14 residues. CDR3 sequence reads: CASSLTGGSQPQHF. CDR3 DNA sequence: TGTGCCAGCAGCTTAACAGGGGGAAGTCAGCCCCAGCATTTT.

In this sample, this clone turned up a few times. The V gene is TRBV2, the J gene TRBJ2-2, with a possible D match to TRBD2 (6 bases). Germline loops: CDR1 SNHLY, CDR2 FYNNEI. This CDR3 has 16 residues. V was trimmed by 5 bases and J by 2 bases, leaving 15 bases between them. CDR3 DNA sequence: TGTGCCAGCAGTCCAGATAGCGGAGCAAACACCGGGGAGCTGTTTTTT. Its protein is CASSPDSGANTGELFF. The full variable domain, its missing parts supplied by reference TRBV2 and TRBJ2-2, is EPEVTQTPSHQVTQMGQEVILRCVPISNHLYFYWYRQILGQKVEFLVSFYNNEISEKSEIFDDQFSVERPDGSNFTLKIRSTKLEDSAMYFCASSPDSGANTGELFFGEGSRLTVL.

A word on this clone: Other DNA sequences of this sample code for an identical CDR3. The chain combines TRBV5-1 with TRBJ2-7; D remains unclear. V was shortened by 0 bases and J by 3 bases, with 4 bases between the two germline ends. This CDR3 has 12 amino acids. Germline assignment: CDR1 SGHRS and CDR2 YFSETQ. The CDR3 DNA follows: TGCGCCAGCAGCTTGGGCGACTACGAGCAGTACTTC. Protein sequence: CASSLGDYEQYF.

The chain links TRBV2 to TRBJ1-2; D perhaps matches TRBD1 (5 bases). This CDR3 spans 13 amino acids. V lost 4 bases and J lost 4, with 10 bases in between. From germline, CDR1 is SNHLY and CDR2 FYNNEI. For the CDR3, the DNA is TGTGCCAGCAGTGTTGGGGGGATCTATGGCTACACCTTC. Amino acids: CASSVGGIYGYTF.

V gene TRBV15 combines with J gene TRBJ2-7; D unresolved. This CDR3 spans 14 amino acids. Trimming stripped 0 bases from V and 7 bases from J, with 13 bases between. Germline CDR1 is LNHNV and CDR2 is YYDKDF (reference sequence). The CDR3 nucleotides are TGTGCCACCAGCAGAGAGATTTTATCGACAGAGCAGTACTTC. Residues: CATSREILSTEQYF.

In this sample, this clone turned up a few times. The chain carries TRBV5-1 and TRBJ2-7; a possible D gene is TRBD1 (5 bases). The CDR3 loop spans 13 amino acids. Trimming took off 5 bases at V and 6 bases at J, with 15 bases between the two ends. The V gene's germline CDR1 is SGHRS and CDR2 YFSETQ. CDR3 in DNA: TGCGCCAGCAGTAAAGGCCAGGGAACCGAGCAGTACTTC. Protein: CASSKGQGTEQYF.

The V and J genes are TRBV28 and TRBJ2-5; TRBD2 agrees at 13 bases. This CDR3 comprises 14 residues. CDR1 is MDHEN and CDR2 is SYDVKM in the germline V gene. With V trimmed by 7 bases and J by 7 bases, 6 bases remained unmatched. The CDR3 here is CASTLAGGTMTQYF. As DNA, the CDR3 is TGTGCCAGCACACTAGCGGGAGGGACAATGACCCAGTACTTC.

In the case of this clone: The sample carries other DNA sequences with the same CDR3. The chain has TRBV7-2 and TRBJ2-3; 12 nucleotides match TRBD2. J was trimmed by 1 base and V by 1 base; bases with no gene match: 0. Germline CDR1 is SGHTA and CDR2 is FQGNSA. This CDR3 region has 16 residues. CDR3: CASSLGTSGGTDTQYF. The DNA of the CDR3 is TGTGCCAGCAGCTTAGGGACTAGCGGGGGCACAGATACGCAGTATTTT.

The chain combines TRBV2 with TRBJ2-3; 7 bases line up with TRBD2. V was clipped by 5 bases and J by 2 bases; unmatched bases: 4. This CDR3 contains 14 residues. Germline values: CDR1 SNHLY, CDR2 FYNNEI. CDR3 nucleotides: TGTGCCAGCAGTAATGCGGGGGACACAGATACGCAGTATTTT. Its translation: CASSNAGDTDTQYF.

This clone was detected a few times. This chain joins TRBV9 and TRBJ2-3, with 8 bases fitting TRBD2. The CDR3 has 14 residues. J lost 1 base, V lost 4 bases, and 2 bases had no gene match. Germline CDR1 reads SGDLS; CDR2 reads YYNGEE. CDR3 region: CASSKTSGTDTQYF. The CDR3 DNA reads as TGTGCCAGCAGCAAGACTAGCGGCACAGATACGCAGTATTTT.

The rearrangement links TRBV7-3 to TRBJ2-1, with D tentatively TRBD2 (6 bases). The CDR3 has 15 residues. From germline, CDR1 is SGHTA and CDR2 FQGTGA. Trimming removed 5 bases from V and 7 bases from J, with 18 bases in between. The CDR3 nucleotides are TGTGCCAGCAGCCCCAATAGCGCAGGAGGGAATGAGCAGTTCTTC. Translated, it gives CASSPNSAGGNEQFF.

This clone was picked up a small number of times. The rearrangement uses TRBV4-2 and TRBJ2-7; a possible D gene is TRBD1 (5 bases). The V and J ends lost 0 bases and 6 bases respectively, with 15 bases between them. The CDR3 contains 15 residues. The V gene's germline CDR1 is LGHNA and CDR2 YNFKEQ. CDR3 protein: CASSQEGRPGGEQYF. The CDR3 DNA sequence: TGTGCCAGCAGCCAAGAGGGGCGGCCGGGTGGCGAGCAGTACTTC.

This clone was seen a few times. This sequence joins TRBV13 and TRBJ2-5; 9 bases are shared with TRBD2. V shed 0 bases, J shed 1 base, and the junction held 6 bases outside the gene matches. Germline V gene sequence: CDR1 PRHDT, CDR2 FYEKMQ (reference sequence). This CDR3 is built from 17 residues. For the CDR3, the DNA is TGTGCCAGCAGCTTAGGACTATGGACTAGCGCCCAAGAGACCCAGTACTTC. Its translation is CASSLGLWTSAQETQYF.

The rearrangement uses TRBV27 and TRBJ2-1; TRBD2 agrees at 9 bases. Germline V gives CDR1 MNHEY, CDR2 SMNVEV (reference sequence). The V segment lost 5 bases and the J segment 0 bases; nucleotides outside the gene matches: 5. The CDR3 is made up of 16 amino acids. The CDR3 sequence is CASSPGLASSYNEQFF. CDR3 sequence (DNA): TGTGCCAGCAGTCCCGGACTAGCGAGCTCCTACAATGAGCAGTTCTTC.